This entry describes one T cell receptor beta chain. These data are taken from a study of blood T cell repertoires in COVID-19. In the study overall: The study drew acute and convalescent COVID-19 samples from the United States, Italy and Spain.

Repertoires were generated with immunoSEQ multiplex PCR, while TCRdb's copy carries only in-frame clones and drops some. The data contain roughly 91,000 clones, approximately 78% of them singletons. The CDR3 has 15 residues. V dropped 5 bases and J dropped 4 bases, with 15 bases sitting between them. CDR1 SNHLY and CDR2 FYNNEI come from the germline V gene. The rearrangement uses TRBV2 and TRBJ1-5; D unclear. This receptor was identified in a woman aged 80 or over with acute or convalescent COVID-19. The specimen sequenced was peripheral blood. The CDR3 DNA sequence: TGTGCCAGCAGTCTTGAGGCCGCGGGTAATCAGCCCCAGCATTTT. This sequence encodes CASSLEAAGNQPQHF. The whole variable domain, filled in from reference TRBV2 and TRBJ1-5, reads EPEVTQTPSHQVTQMGQEVILRCVPISNHLYFYWYRQILGQKVEFLVSFYNNEISEKSEIFDDQFSVERPDGSNFTLKIRSTKLEDSAMYFCASSLEAAGNQPQHFGDGTRLSIL.